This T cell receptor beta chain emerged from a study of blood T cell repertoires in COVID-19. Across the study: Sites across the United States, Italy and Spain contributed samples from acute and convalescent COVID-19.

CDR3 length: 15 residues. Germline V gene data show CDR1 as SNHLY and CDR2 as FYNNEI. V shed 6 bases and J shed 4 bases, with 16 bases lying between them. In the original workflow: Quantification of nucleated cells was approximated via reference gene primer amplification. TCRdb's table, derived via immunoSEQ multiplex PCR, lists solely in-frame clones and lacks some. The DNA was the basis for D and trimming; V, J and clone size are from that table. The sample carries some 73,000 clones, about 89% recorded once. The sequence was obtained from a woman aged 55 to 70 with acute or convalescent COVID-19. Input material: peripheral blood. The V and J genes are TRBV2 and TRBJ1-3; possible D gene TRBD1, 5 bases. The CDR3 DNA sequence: TGTGCCAGCAGAACGGTAGGGGCGCGGGGAAACACCATATATTTT. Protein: CASRTVGARGNTIYF.